The table lists the clone carrying this TCR beta chain with a count of one. The antigen is not known. This sample stems from a study of T-cell memory formation after mild COVID-19. General study points: CD4+ bias marked clones expanding day 15 to 37, unlike balanced contracting clones. Most CD4+ clones that shrank were in CM and EM, while CD8+ ones turned up in EMRA.

TCRdb reprocessed the 5' RACE reads via MiXCR and lists one record per CDR3 protein. This sample has 110,000 or so distinct CDR3 sequences, with 22% found just once. In germline, CDR1 is MGHRA, CDR2 YSYEKL. CDR3 length: 15 amino acids. Trimming cost V 0 bases and J 5 bases, with 13 bases left between them. The rearrangement links TRBV4-1 to TRBJ1-1, with D unresolved. This receptor was identified in a man younger than 35 who had mild COVID-19 (a few samples of this study predate the infection). Cell type and time point are not known. Sequencing input: PBMCs or a T cell subset sorted from them (not recorded which). DNA for the CDR3: TGCGCCAGCAGCCAAGATACCCGGTCTGGGACTGAAGCTTTCTTT. This gives the protein CASSQDTRSGTEAFF.